This T cell receptor (beta chain) was found in a study of blood T cell repertoires in COVID-19. Turning to the study itself: Material from acute and convalescent COVID-19 was sourced from the United States, Italy and Spain. PBMCs, B-cell-depleted T cells, or T cells provided the cDNA or gDNA that made up the material.

Clinical history reported by participants formed the basis on which cohorts were assigned. All recovered Cohort 3 donors got two negative PCRs, got clearance, or saw symptom resolution. The CDR3 is 16 residues long. The germline V gene has CDR1 MGHRA and CDR2 YSYEKL. J gave up 2 bases and V 0 bases, and 3 bases lay outside the gene matches. Here immunoSEQ multiplex PCR was the method, and the copy in TCRdb shows in-frame clones only, minus some. The top ten hold 1.5% to 2% of the sample, which has 490,000 or so clones, 88% seen once. Sequencing was performed on PBMCs or T cells enriched from blood (not recorded which). The receptor was derived from a woman in her forties who had recovered from COVID-19. V usage is TRBV4-1 and J usage is TRBJ2-2, with 7 bases that match TRBD1. The CDR3, as DNA: TGCGCCAGCAGCCAAGACAGAGGGGGCAACACCGGGGAGCTGTTTTTT. Translated: CASSQDRGGNTGELFF.